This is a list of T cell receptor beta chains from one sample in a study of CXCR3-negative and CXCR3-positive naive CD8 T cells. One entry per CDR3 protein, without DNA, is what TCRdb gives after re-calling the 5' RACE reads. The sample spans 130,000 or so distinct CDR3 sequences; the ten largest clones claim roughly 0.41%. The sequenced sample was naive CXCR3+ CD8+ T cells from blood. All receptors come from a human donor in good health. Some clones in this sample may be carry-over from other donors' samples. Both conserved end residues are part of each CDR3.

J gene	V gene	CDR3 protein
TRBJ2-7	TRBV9	CASSAGLAVGGPYEQYF
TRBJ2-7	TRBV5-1	CASSLRTGRAYEQYF
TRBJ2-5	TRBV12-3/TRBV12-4	CASSLGQEEETQYF
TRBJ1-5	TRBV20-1	CSARLSQGLGQPQHF
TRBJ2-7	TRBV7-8	CASSSQGAAYEQYF
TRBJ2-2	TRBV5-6	CASRNGLNTGELFF
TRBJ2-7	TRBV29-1	CSVGQGFSYEQYF
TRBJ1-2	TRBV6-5	CASSTRKATGANYGYTF
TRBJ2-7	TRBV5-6	CASSSGPLEQYF
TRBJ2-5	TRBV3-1	CASSQDYQSWVGETQYF
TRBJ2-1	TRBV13	CASSLGAGTYNEQFF
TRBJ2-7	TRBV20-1	CSARDRTDTTYEQYF
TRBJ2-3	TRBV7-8	CASSLEGTTQYF
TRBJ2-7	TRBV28	CAWSRRAVDEQYF
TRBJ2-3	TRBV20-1	CSARTSGGGDTQYF
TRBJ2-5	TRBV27	CASSSRDSQQETQYF
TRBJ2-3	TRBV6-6	CASDHGDTQYF
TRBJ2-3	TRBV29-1	CSVQWGLAGPDTQYF
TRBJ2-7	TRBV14	CASSQVYYEQYF
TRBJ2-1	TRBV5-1	CASSWTGGDYNEQFF
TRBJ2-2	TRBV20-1	CSARLRGPGAAGELFF
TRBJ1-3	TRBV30	CAWISAVSGNTIYF
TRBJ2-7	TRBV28	CASSLRAGTGYEQYF
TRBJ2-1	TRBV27	CASSSQGAENEQFF
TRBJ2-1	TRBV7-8	CASSLDLTGPAKTDEQFF
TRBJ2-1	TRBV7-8	CASSLGGPTNAPF
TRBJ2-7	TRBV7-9	CASSRGHLDLYEQYF